These 23 T cell receptor beta chains share one sample of origin, sequenced in a study of cytomegalovirus exposure and HLA in healthy donors. It was with 60 Vbeta and 13 Jbeta primers that the PCR ran. The assay was immunoSEQ multiplex PCR, and TCRdb's table has in-frame clones only and misses some. The sample carries about 88,000 clones, about nine tenths recorded once. Specimen: PBMCs. The receptor source for this set is a young man in good health and CMV-seronegative.

The chain uses TRBV28 and TRBJ1-5, with D tentatively TRBD1 (5 bases). This CDR3 region has 15 residues. Trimming shortened V by 5 bases and J by 1 base, and 12 bases separated the two germline ends. CDR1 MDHEN and CDR2 SYDVKM come from the germline V gene. This CDR3 reads CASSPSGMSNQPQHF. CDR3 in DNA: TGTGCCAGCAGTCCCTCAGGGATGAGCAATCAGCCCCAGCATTTT.

The chain recombines TRBV6-6 with TRBJ2-7; 8 bases map to TRBD1. This CDR3 has 15 residues. V trimming: 6 bases; J trimming: 0 bases; junction bases outside the gene matches: 7. The germline CDR1 and CDR2 sequences are MNHNY and SVGAGI (reference sequence). In DNA, the CDR3 is TGTGCCAGCAGGGGGACAGGTGCAGGCTCCTACGAGCAGTACTTC. Translating it yields CASRGTGAGSYEQYF.

This clone appeared a single time. V is TRBV7-2 and J is TRBJ2-1; possible D gene TRBD1, 5 bases. The length of the CDR3 is 13 residues. The germline gives CDR1 SGHTA, CDR2 FQGNSA. V was shortened by 1 base and J by 6 bases, with 7 bases between the two germline ends. CDR3 DNA: TGTGCCAGCAGCTTAGGACAGCTCAATGAGCAGTTCTTC. It yields the protein CASSLGQLNEQFF.

The chain uses TRBV9 and TRBJ1-1; unclear D gene. V dropped 4 bases and J dropped 0 bases, with 10 bases sitting between them. The CDR3 spans 14 residues. Germline V lookup: CDR1 SGDLS, CDR2 YYNGEE. CDR3 region: CASSPAVVNTEAFF. Written as DNA, the CDR3 is TGTGCCAGCAGCCCGGCGGTTGTGAACACTGAAGCTTTCTTT.

The genes are TRBV2 and TRBJ2-7; D possibly corresponds to TRBD1 (6 bases). Trimming removed 3 bases from V and 7 bases from J, with 13 bases in between. The germline gives CDR1 SNHLY, CDR2 FYNNEI. CDR3 length: 13 amino acids. The CDR3 sequence is CASSETGSLEQYF. The CDR3, as DNA: TGTGCCAGCAGTGAGACAGGAAGTTTGGAGCAGTACTTC.

The V call is TRBV11-1, the J call TRBJ2-1, with D possibly being TRBD2 (6 bases). Germline V gives CDR1 SGHAT, CDR2 FQDESV (reference sequence). V was cut by 5 bases and J by 0 bases, with 20 bases left in between. The CDR3 has 18 residues. The CDR3 DNA reads TGTGCCAGCAGCCACTATATCGTGGCGGGAAGCTCCTACAATGAGCAGTTCTTC. It specifies CASSHYIVAGSSYNEQFF.

This chain's CDR3 is CASSQEDRPYQETQYF. CDR3 nucleotides: TGTGCCAGCAGCCAAGAAGACAGGCCGTACCAAGAGACCCAGTACTTC. The gene calls are TRBV4-2 and TRBJ2-5, with TRBD1 as a possible D gene (6 bases). V lost 0 bases, J lost 0 bases, and 11 bases lay in between. The CDR3 has 16 residues. The germline V gene encodes CDR1 LGHNA and CDR2 YNFKEQ.

This chain connects TRBV9 to TRBJ2-1; 7 bases map to TRBD2. Trimming at V came to 3 bases and at J to 10 bases, leaving 7 bases not matched to a gene. CDR1 and CDR2 from the germline V gene are SGDLS and YYNGEE. The CDR3 is 13 residues long. The CDR3 DNA reads TGTGCCAGCAGCGCAGCGACTAGCCGCGAGCAGTTCTTC. Translating gives CASSAATSREQFF. The full variable domain, in which reference TRBV9 and TRBJ2-1 provide the parts outside the CDR3, is DSGVTQTPKHLITATGQRVTLRCSPRSGDLSVYWYQQSLDQGLQFLIQYYNGEERAKGNILERFSAQQFPDLHSELNLSSLELGDSALYFCASSAATSREQFFGPGTRLTVL.

J is TRBJ1-5 and V is TRBV7-7; 11 positions match TRBD1. V was clipped by 3 bases and J by 7 bases; unmatched bases: 5. Germline V gene data show CDR1 as SSHAT and CDR2 as FNYEAQ (reference sequence). The CDR3 length is 15 residues. The CDR3 here is CASSFGTGGGQPQHF. The CDR3, as DNA: TGTGCCAGCAGCTTTGGGACAGGGGGAGGACAGCCCCAGCATTTT.

This clone was recorded once. The CDR3 DNA sequence: TGTGCCAGCAGCACGACGGGGCAGGGGGCGCAAGTCTATGGCTACACCTTC. Encoded protein: CASSTTGQGAQVYGYTF. The chain uses TRBV7-3 and TRBJ1-2; 8 nucleotides match TRBD1. Germline V lookup: CDR1 SGHTA, CDR2 FQGTGA. The CDR3 sequence is 17 residues long. V trimming: 5 bases; J trimming: 4 bases; junction bases outside the gene matches: 15. The full variable domain, with the rest looked up from reference TRBV7-3 and TRBJ1-2, is GAGVSQTPSNKVTEKGKYVELRCDPISGHTALYWYRQSLGQGPEFLIYFQGTGAADDSGLPNDRFFAVRPEGSVSTLKIQRTERGDSAVYLCASSTTGQGAQVYGYTFGSGTRLTVV.

J is TRBJ2-1 and V is TRBV19; tentatively, D is TRBD2 (5 bases). Trimming took 5 bases from V and 7 from J, leaving 12 bases between them. The germline gives CDR1 LNHDA, CDR2 SQIVND (reference sequence). CDR3 size: 13 residues. CDR3 sequence reads: CASSPSPGNEQFF. CDR3 bases: TGTGCCAGTAGTCCTAGCCCGGGTAATGAGCAGTTCTTC.

The CDR3 protein is CASSVGQGSSYEQFF. The CDR3 DNA reads as TGTGCCAGCAGCGTAGGGCAGGGTAGCTCATATGAGCAGTTCTTC. The chain carries TRBV9 and TRBJ2-1; D is possibly TRBD1 (5 bases). The CDR3 runs to 15 residues. V lost 0 bases to trimming and J lost 8 bases, with 15 bases between them. Germline-derived CDR1 and CDR2 are SGDLS and YYNGEE.

As concerns this clone: Other nucleotide sequences from this sample produce the same CDR3. V usage is TRBV6-5 and J usage is TRBJ2-7; 8 nucleotides line up with TRBD1. The CDR3 consists of 14 residues. J lost 2 bases, V lost 6 bases, and 6 bases had no gene match. Germline CDR1 reads MNHEY; CDR2 reads SVGAGI. The CDR3 DNA is TGTGCCAGCAGCCGGACAGGGAGACCCTACGAGCAGTACTTC. This gives the protein CASSRTGRPYEQYF.

The rearrangement links TRBV7-6 to TRBJ1-1; D is possibly TRBD1 (5 bases). Germline V gene sequence: CDR1 SGHVS, CDR2 FNYEAQ. This CDR3 is 15 amino acids long. V lost 3 bases and J 3 bases, leaving 14 bases between the germline ends. DNA for the CDR3: TGTGCCAGCAGCTTGACAGCCAAACCCGACACTGAAGCTTTCTTT. Translated, it gives CASSLTAKPDTEAFF.

The chain is built from TRBV7-2 and TRBJ1-5; 10 bases match TRBD1. This CDR3 is built from 14 residues. The germline gives CDR1 SGHTA, CDR2 FQGNSA. The V segment lost 5 bases and the J segment 6 bases; nucleotides outside the gene matches: 4. CDR3 in amino acids: CASSQGQGSQPQHF. DNA for the CDR3: TGTGCCAGCAGCCAGGGACAGGGGTCTCAGCCCCAGCATTTT.

DNA for the CDR3: TGCGCCAGCAGCCAAGCTAGCGGGAGGGCCTACGAGCAGTACTTC. As protein: CASSQASGRAYEQYF. The chain has TRBV4-1 and TRBJ2-7, with 12 nucleotides matching TRBD2. The CDR3 covers 15 residues. Germline assignment: CDR1 MGHRA and CDR2 YSYEKL. The trim removed 1 base at V and 2 bases at J, leaving 0 bases unmatched.

This chain uses TRBV7-9 with TRBJ1-5, with 12 positions matching TRBD1. CDR3 length: 16 residues. V was clipped by 1 base and J by 6 bases; unmatched bases: 4. Looked up from germline, CDR1 is SEHNR and CDR2 is FQNEAQ (reference sequence). The DNA of the CDR3 is TGTGCCAGCAGCTTAGTGGGACAGGGGGCTCGTCAGCCCCAGCATTTT. Translating it yields CASSLVGQGARQPQHF. The full variable domain, its missing parts supplied by reference TRBV7-9 and TRBJ1-5, is DTGVSQNPRHKITKRGQNVTFRCDPISEHNRLYWYRQTLGQGPEFLTYFQNEAQLEKSRLLSDRFSAERPKGSFSTLEIQRTEQGDSAMYLCASSLVGQGARQPQHFGDGTRLSIL.

This chain uses TRBV7-2 with TRBJ2-3; a weak D match, TRBD2 (5 bases). Germline-derived CDR1 and CDR2 are SGHTA and FQGNSA. Trimming shortened V by 0 bases and J by 0 bases, and 10 bases separated the two germline ends. The CDR3 loop spans 16 amino acids. The CDR3, as DNA: TGTGCCAGCAGCTTAGCAGTACGCGGGAGCACAGATACGCAGTATTTT. Protein product: CASSLAVRGSTDTQYF.

This chain connects TRBV25-1 to TRBJ2-5; TRBD1 is a possible D gene (6 bases). The CDR3 totals 13 residues. V lost 2 bases and J 5 bases, leaving 9 bases between the germline ends. Per germline, CDR1 MGHDK and CDR2 SYGVNS. The CDR3 spells CASSEQGRETQYF. CDR3 nucleotide sequence: TGTGCCAGCAGTGAACAGGGGCGGGAGACCCAGTACTTC.

This chain joins TRBV28 and TRBJ1-1; unclear D gene. V gave up 4 bases and J gave up 2 bases, with 20 bases separating them. Germline V gene lookup returns CDR1 MDHEN and CDR2 SYDVKM. This CDR3 is built from 17 residues. The CDR3 region has the DNA TGTGCCAGCAGTTCCTTTATTTCCCGAACAGTTAACACTGAAGCTTTCTTT. Protein sequence: CASSSFISRTVNTEAFF. The full variable domain, completed using reference TRBV28 and TRBJ1-1, is DVKVTQSSRYLVKRTGEKVFLECVQDMDHENMFWYRQDPGLGLRLIYFSYDVKMKEKGDIPEGYSVSREKKERFSLILESASTNQTSMYLCASSSFISRTVNTEAFFGQGTRLTVV.

J is TRBJ2-3 and V is TRBV4-2, with TRBD2 matching over 12 bases. The ends lost 0 bases at V and 10 bases at J; junction bases unmatched: 8. The germline CDR1 and CDR2 sequences are LGHNA and YNFKEQ. CDR3 length: 16 amino acids. This CDR3 is CASSQDRLAGDSAQYF. The DNA of the CDR3 is TGTGCCAGCAGCCAAGACCGACTAGCGGGAGATTCCGCGCAGTATTTT.

The V gene is TRBV28, the J gene TRBJ1-1; D is unresolved. Trimming took off 4 bases at V and 4 bases at J, with 13 bases between the two ends. The CDR3 has 14 residues. Looked up from germline, CDR1 is MDHEN and CDR2 is SYDVKM. The CDR3 DNA sequence: TGTGCCAGCAGTTCAGGAGCCGGGGTCACTGAAGCTTTCTTT. It yields the protein CASSSGAGVTEAFF.

J is TRBJ2-5 and V is TRBV7-9; 7 nucleotides agree with TRBD2. Germline CDR1 SEHNR, CDR2 FQNEAQ (reference sequence). This CDR3 has 14 residues. Trimming at V came to 5 bases and at J to 4 bases, leaving 7 bases not matched to a gene. Here the CDR3 DNA reads TGTGCCAGCAGCCGGGACTATAGAACAGAGACCCAGTACTTC. Translation gives CASSRDYRTETQYF.